Listed below are T cell receptor beta chains from one sample, sequenced in a study of cytomegalovirus exposure and HLA in healthy donors. The data were produced by immunoSEQ multiplex PCR, yet TCRdb's version contains in-frame clones alone and is incomplete. This sample contains 55,000 to 85,000 clones. Sequenced material: PBMCs. These receptors all stem from a woman aged 25 to 39 in good health and CMV-seronegative. The CDR3 runs from the conserved cysteine through the conserved F or W. D genes are given only for firm matches.

j_call | v_call | d_call | cdr3_nt | cdr3_aa
TRBJ2-5 | TRBV28 | . | TGTGCCAGCAGTTTAAGACAGTTCCAAGAGACCCAGTACTTC | CASSLRQFQETQYF
TRBJ1-4 | TRBV28 | TRBD1 | TGTGCCAGCAGTGGTTCAGGACAGGGTTTAGGAAAACTGTTTTTT | CASSGSGQGLGKLFF
TRBJ2-7 | TRBV28 | TRBD1 | TGTGCCAGCAGTTCGACAGGGATCTACGAGCAGTACTTC | CASSSTGIYEQYF
TRBJ1-1 | TRBV6-6 | . | TGTGCCAGCAGTTCAGGGTTGGGGTCCGACACTGAAGCTTTCTTT | CASSSGLGSDTEAFF
TRBJ2-7 | TRBV28 | . | TGTGCCAGCAGTTCCCGGGGGATTTACGAGCAGTACTTC | CASSSRGIYEQYF
TRBJ2-7 | TRBV13 | TRBD1 | TGTGCCAGCAGCTCGACAGGGCTTAGCTCCTACGAGCAGTACTTC | CASSSTGLSSYEQYF
TRBJ1-3 | TRBV5-1 | . | TGCGCCAGCAGAGAACTGGGGCCGGTCTCTGGAAACACCATATATTTT | CASRELGPVSGNTIYF
TRBJ1-4 | TRBV28 | . | TGTGCCAGCAGTGACGGCAATCGTCTCCTAGTCGACAATGAAAAACTGTTTTTT | CASSDGNRLLVDNEKLFF
TRBJ2-7 | TRBV10-3 | TRBD2 | TGTGCCACGCTGAGGGGACTAGGTGGGGAGCAGTACTTC | CATLRGLGGEQYF
TRBJ1-6 | TRBV4-3 | . | TGCGCCAGCAGTCCCCGGGGAGGCGATAATTCACCCCTCCACTTT | CASSPRGGDNSPLHF
TRBJ2-1 | TRBV4-3 | . | TGCGCCAGCAGCCAACGTATTTACAATGAGCAGTTCTTC | CASSQRIYNEQFF
TRBJ1-1 | TRBV11-1 | . | TGTGCCAGCAGCTTTGGGCCGACGGTTGACGCTTTCTTT | CASSFGPTVDAFF
TRBJ2-7 | TRBV9 | TRBD1 | TGTGCCAGCAGCGTAGGGGGGACAGGGGCCAACGAGCAGTACTTC | CASSVGGTGANEQYF
TRBJ2-5 | TRBV12-5 | . | TGTGCTAGTGGTACGCCGGGGGTTGAGACCCAGTACTTC | CASGTPGVETQYF
TRBJ2-7 | TRBV5-1 | TRBD2 | TGCGCCAGCAGCTTGGAGGGACTAGCGGGAGGGTGGGCCTACGAGCAGTACTTC | CASSLEGLAGGWAYEQYF
TRBJ1-2 | TRBV10-3 | . | TGTGCCATCAGTCAAGCCCAAACTCTGAGTGGCTACACCTTC | CAISQAQTLSGYTF
TRBJ1-1 | TRBV6-6 | TRBD1 | TGTGCCAGCAGTCCATGGGTCGGGACAGGGAACACTGAAGCTTTCTTT | CASSPWVGTGNTEAFF
TRBJ2-7 | TRBV9 | TRBD2 | TGTGCCAGCAGCTCTGCGACTAGCGGGGGGGCCGGCGCCTACGAGCAGTACTTC | CASSSATSGGAGAYEQYF
TRBJ1-5 | TRBV28 | TRBD1 | TGTGCCAGCAGTCCCCCGGACAGGGATCAGCCCCAGCATTTT | CASSPPDRDQPQHF
TRBJ2-3 | TRBV20-1 | . | TGCAGTTTTTTTGTCGCAGATACGCAGTATTTT | CSFFVADTQYF
TRBJ2-7 | TRBV2 | TRBD1 | TGTGCCAGCATCCTTATAATGGACAGGACAAAAGACGAGCAGTACTTC | CASILIMDRTKDEQYF
TRBJ2-7 | TRBV18 | . | TGTGCCAGCTCACCAGTCCCGACAGGTGCTTACGAGCAGTACTTC | CASSPVPTGAYEQYF
TRBJ2-6 | TRBV6-1 | . | TGTGCCAGCAGTGAAGATGGCCTCTCTGGGGCCAACGTCCTGACTTTC | CASSEDGLSGANVLTF
TRBJ1-2 | TRBV9 | TRBD1 | TGTGCCAGCAGAAGACAGGGGGCTGGCGGCTATGGCTACACCTTC | CASRRQGAGGYGYTF
TRBJ2-5 | TRBV4-1 | TRBD2 | TGCGCCAGCAGCCAAGGGTCGGCGGGGGACCAAGAGACCCAGTACTTC | CASSQGSAGDQETQYF
TRBJ1-2 | TRBV18 | . | TGTGCCAGCTCACCCGTGGACAGTAACTATGGCTACACCTTC | CASSPVDSNYGYTF
TRBJ1-1 | TRBV29-1 | TRBD1 | TGCAGCGTGAGAGACAGGGGGGAGAACACTGAAGCTTTCTTT | CSVRDRGENTEAFF
TRBJ2-1 | TRBV4-2 | . | TGTGCCAGCAGCCAAGAGGCCCGGGAGTACAATGAGCAGTTCTTC | CASSQEAREYNEQFF
TRBJ1-2 | TRBV19 | TRBD1 | TGTGCCAGTAGTATCGGGACAGATCCCCGTGGCTACACCTTC | CASSIGTDPRGYTF
TRBJ2-1 | TRBV4-2 | TRBD2 | TGTGCCAGCAGTACCGGGACTAGCTTGGGGGAGGAGCAGTTCTTC | CASSTGTSLGEEQFF
TRBJ1-5 | TRBV5-1 | TRBD1 | TGCGCCAGCAGCTCGGGACAGGGTCAGCCCCAGCATTTT | CASSSGQGQPQHF
TRBJ1-2 | TRBV19 | . | TGTGCCAGTAGCCGAGGACTGATCTATGGCTACACCTTC | CASSRGLIYGYTF
TRBJ2-1 | TRBV6-5 | . | TGTGCCAGCAGTCAGAACAATGAGCAGTTCTTC | CASSQNNEQFF
TRBJ2-1 | TRBV4-1 | TRBD2 | TGCGCCAGCAGCCAAGAACTAGGGTGGCTAGCGGGAGTTTATGAGCAGTTCTTC | CASSQELGWLAGVYEQFF
TRBJ2-7 | TRBV7-2 | TRBD1 | TGTGCCAGCAGCGCAGGGGACAGAGCCTACGAGCAGTACTTC | CASSAGDRAYEQYF
TRBJ2-7 | TRBV5-4 | . | TGTGCCAGCAGCTTGTGGGGCGGAAGAGAGCAGTACTTC | CASSLWGGREQYF
TRBJ1-1 | TRBV5-6 | . | TGTGCCAGCAGCTTGGTGGGGGCTGGAACTGAAGCTTTCTTT | CASSLVGAGTEAFF
TRBJ1-5 | TRBV9 | . | TGTGCCAGCAGCGTAGGCGGCGGCAATCAGCCCCAGCATTTT | CASSVGGGNQPQHF
TRBJ2-3 | TRBV9 | TRBD2 | TGTGCCAGCAGCCCCGTTAGCGGGGGACTCACAGATACGCAGTATTTT | CASSPVSGGLTDTQYF
TRBJ2-2 | TRBV18 | TRBD2 | TGTGCCAGCTCGCGCCTACTAGCGGGAGCGGGAACCGGGGAGCTGTTTTTT | CASSRLLAGAGTGELFF
TRBJ2-7 | TRBV6-5 | . | TGTGCCAGCAGTTACGGGACAACTTCCTACGAGCAGTACTTC | CASSYGTTSYEQYF
TRBJ1-2 | TRBV12-1 | . | TGTGCCAGCAGCCTTGAAAGGTGGAGGAGGGGCTACACCTTC | CASSLERWRRGYTF
TRBJ2-2 | TRBV29-1 | . | TGCAGCGTTGTTACTGGGGCGCAGACCGGGGAGCTGTTTTTT | CSVVTGAQTGELFF
TRBJ1-1 | TRBV6-6 | . | TGTGCCAGCAACCTACGACAGGTGAACACTGAAGCTTTCTTT | CASNLRQVNTEAFF
TRBJ2-3 | TRBV6-5 | . | TGTGCCAGCAGTTACTCGAGGCGTTACACAGATACGCAGTATTTT | CASSYSRRYTDTQYF
TRBJ1-1 | TRBV7-6 | . | TGTGCCAGCAGCCAACAGGGAAACACTGAAGCTTTCTTT | CASSQQGNTEAFF
TRBJ1-2 | TRBV10-3 | TRBD1 | TGTGCCACCCTTAGGGGGCTCCGGCCTGCTGGCTACACCTTC | CATLRGLRPAGYTF
TRBJ1-1 | TRBV6-5 | TRBD1 | TGTGCCAGCAGCAGACAGGGGGCCGTGAACACTGAAGCTTTCTTT | CASSRQGAVNTEAFF
TRBJ2-2 | TRBV4-1 | . | TGCGCCAGCAGCCAAGATATCCAGGGAACGTACCCCGGGGAGCTGTTTTTT | CASSQDIQGTYPGELFF
TRBJ2-5 | TRBV5-1 | TRBD1 | TGCGCCAGCAAATGGACAGGGAGGGAGACCCAGTACTTC | CASKWTGRETQYF
TRBJ2-7 | TRBV27 | . | TGTGCCAGCGTCCAGGGGAACGAGCAGTACTTC | CASVQGNEQYF
TRBJ2-7 | TRBV13 | . | TGTGCCAGCAGCTCTCGACTCCTTGTCTCCTACGAGCAGTACTTC | CASSSRLLVSYEQYF
TRBJ2-7 | TRBV19 | . | TGTGCCAGTAGTTACGGTCCCTACGAGCAGTACTTC | CASSYGPYEQYF